This T cell receptor (beta chain) was captured in a study of T cell repertoires in cytomegalovirus infection. Study at large: Public TCR beta signature analysis indicated the presence of both CMV infection and matching HLA type. Study-wide findings and caveats: Ex vivo responses were dominated by HLA-C-restricted CMV-specific TCR beta clonotypes. The cumulative frequency of public TCR beta families distinguished individuals who carried CMV together with the relevant HLA.

This clonotype was recorded at least ten times. What it binds is not known. Using its own MiXCR run on the reads, TCRdb lists one record per CDR3 protein. The sample lists hundreds of thousands of distinct CDR3 sequences, around 11% occurring once. Germline loops: CDR1 SGDLS, CDR2 YYNGEE. The CDR3 sequence is 15 residues long. Trimming pared 0 bases from V and 2 bases from J, leaving 10 bases between. This rearrangement joins TRBV9 to TRBJ2-3, with D hard to call. Sequenced input: PBMCs. The TCR was taken from a human donor in good health (CMV status not recorded). Some clones in this sample may be carry-over from other donors' samples. CDR3 DNA: TGTGCCAGCAGCGTAGTTCCACAGAACACAGATACGCAGTATTTT. It encodes CASSVVPQNTDTQYF.